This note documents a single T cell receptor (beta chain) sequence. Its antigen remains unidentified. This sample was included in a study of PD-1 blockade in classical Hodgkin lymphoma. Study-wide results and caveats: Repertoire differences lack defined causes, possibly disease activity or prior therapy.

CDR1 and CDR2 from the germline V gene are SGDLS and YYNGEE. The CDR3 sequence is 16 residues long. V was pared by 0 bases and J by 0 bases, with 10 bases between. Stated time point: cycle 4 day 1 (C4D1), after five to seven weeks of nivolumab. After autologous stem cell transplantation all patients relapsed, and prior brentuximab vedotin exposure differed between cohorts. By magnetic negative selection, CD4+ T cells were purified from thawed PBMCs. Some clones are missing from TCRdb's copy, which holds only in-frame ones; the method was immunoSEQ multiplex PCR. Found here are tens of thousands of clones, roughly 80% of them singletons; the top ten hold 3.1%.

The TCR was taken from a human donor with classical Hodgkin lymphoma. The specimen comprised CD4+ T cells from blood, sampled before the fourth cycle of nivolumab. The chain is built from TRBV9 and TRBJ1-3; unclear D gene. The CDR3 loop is CASSVDPGSSGNTIYF. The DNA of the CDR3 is TGTGCCAGCAGCGTAGATCCGGGGAGCTCTGGAAACACCATATATTTT.